These T cell receptor beta chains were read from a single sample in a study of blood T cell repertoires in COVID-19. Sequencing used immunoSEQ multiplex PCR; TCRdb keeps in-frame clones, though not all of them. The table has around 170,000 clones, approximately 74% seen once. The sequenced sample consisted of peripheral blood. The receptors derive from a woman of 80 years or more with acute or convalescent COVID-19. Both conserved end residues are part of each CDR3. Each record gives: D gene, CDR3 length, clone size, J gene, V gene, CDR3 DNA, CDR3 protein. A D gene is named only where the DNA matches it firmly. Expanded clones get a size class; other rows say once, few or many, or leave the size out.

>NA|14|NA|TRBJ2-2|TRBV2
TGTGCCAGCAGGGAGGGAGTTATCACCGGGGAGCTGTTTTTT
CASREGVITGELFF
>TRBD1|14|NA|TRBJ1-6|TRBV6-5
TGTGCCAGCAAGCTTACAGGGGGCTGGGCACCCCTCCACTTT
CASKLTGGWAPLHF
>NA|15|NA|TRBJ2-1|TRBV5-4
TGTGCCAGCAGCTTGTTTCAGGGGACCTACAATGAGCAGTTCTTC
CASSLFQGTYNEQFF
>NA|10|NA|TRBJ2-1|TRBV2
TGTGCCAGCGGAGGGAATGAGCAGTTCTTC
CASGGNEQFF
>NA|13|NA|TRBJ2-3|TRBV27
TGTGCCAGCAAGGGACATGGGGTTGATACGCAGTATTTT
CASKGHGVDTQYF
>TRBD2|15|NA|TRBJ2-1|TRBV7-2
TGTGCCAGCAGCTCGGCGGGACTATGGCTGGATGAGCAGTTCTTC
CASSSAGLWLDEQFF
>NA|16|NA|TRBJ2-1|TRBV7-8
TGTGCCAGCAGCTGGTGGGCAGGTCCTCTCTACAATGAGCAGTTCTTC
CASSWWAGPLYNEQFF
>TRBD2|15|NA|TRBJ2-1|TRBV18
TGTGCCAGCTCACCGCGACTAGCGGGAGAGGATGAGCAGTTCTTC
CASSPRLAGEDEQFF
>TRBD1|16|NA|TRBJ2-7|TRBV19
TGTGCCAGTAGTATAGTGGGACAGGGTAACACCTACGAGCAGTACTTC
CASSIVGQGNTYEQYF
>NA|16|NA|TRBJ2-2|TRBV7-9
TGTGCCAGCAGCTCCGCGCCAGGGGCGAACACCGGGGAGCTGTTTTTT
CASSSAPGANTGELFF
>NA|16|NA|TRBJ2-3|TRBV19
TGTGCCAGTAGTATGGCCGGGATAATCACCACAGATACGCAGTATTTT
CASSMAGIITTDTQYF
>TRBD1|15|NA|TRBJ1-5|TRBV5-1
TGCGCCAGCAGTAGAGGGACAGGAGAAGGTCAGCCCCAGCATTTT
CASSRGTGEGQPQHF
>TRBD1|13|NA|TRBJ1-1|TRBV9
TGTGCCAGCAGTTTACAGGGGGGCACTGAAGCTTTCTTT
CASSLQGGTEAFF
>TRBD2|14|many|TRBJ2-5|TRBV27
TGTGCCAGCAGTTTCGGGAGGGCGGGGGAGACCCAGTACTTC
CASSFGRAGETQYF
>NA|14|NA|TRBJ2-7|TRBV28
TGTGCCAGCAGGATCCAGGGGGGCCCCTACGAGCAGTACTTC
CASRIQGGPYEQYF
>TRBD2|16|NA|TRBJ2-7|TRBV19
TGTGCCAGTAGTATCACACCGGGACTAGCGGGAGCCGAGCAGTACTTC
CASSITPGLAGAEQYF
>TRBD2|15|NA|TRBJ2-3|TRBV3-1/TRBV3-2
TGTGCCAGCAGCCCCCGGGACTACCTCTCAGATACGCAGTATTTT
CASSPRDYLSDTQYF
>NA|14|NA|TRBJ1-1|TRBV19
TGTGCCAGTAGTATGATGGGCCAGGGGCGTGAAGCTTTCTTT
CASSMMGQGREAFF
>NA|15|NA|TRBJ2-7|TRBV4-2
TGTGCCAGCAGCCAAGAGGCCGGGACTTCTCGGGAGCAGTACTTC
CASSQEAGTSREQYF
>NA|14|once|TRBJ2-7|TRBV3-1/TRBV3-2
TGTGCCAGCAGTCGACTCCTCCTGGGCTACGAGCAGTACTTC
CASSRLLLGYEQYF
>NA|15|NA|TRBJ2-3|TRBV11-3
TGTGCCAGCAGCCCCATGGGGCAGTCCACAGATACGCAGTATTTT
CASSPMGQSTDTQYF
>TRBD1|12|NA|TRBJ1-2|TRBV29-1
TGCAGCGTTGAGCCACAGGGGCAAGGCTACACCTTC
CSVEPQGQGYTF
>TRBD1|17|few|TRBJ2-1|TRBV7-8
TGTGCCAGCAGCGTACCGCCCCCGGGACAGCAGGGCAATGAGCAGTTCTTC
CASSVPPPGQQGNEQFF
>NA|14|NA|TRBJ2-1|TRBV3-1/TRBV3-2
TGTGCCAGCAGCCTCTCCGGGAGAGGCGATGAGCAGTTCTTC
CASSLSGRGDEQFF
>TRBD1|15|NA|TRBJ2-2|TRBV30
TGTGCCTGGTCAGGACAGGGGCGGCACACCGGGGAGCTGTTTTTT
CAWSGQGRHTGELFF
>TRBD2|17|NA|TRBJ2-7|TRBV28
TGTGCCAGCAGTTTCTCCACTAGCGCTAGAGGTCGATACGAGCAGTACTTC
CASSFSTSARGRYEQYF
>TRBD2|17|NA|TRBJ2-5|TRBV19
TGTGCCAGTAGTATAGGACGGGCTAGCGGTGAACAAGAGACCCAGTACTTC
CASSIGRASGEQETQYF
>TRBD1|13|few|TRBJ2-7|TRBV10-3
TGTGCCGTTTGGCCGGGACAGGGTGCCGAGCAGTACTTC
CAVWPGQGAEQYF
>NA|14|NA|TRBJ1-6|TRBV28
TGTGCCAGCAGTCCCCCCCGGTGGGCAGCACCCCTCCACTTT
CASSPPRWAAPLHF
>NA|16|NA|TRBJ2-2|TRBV3-1/TRBV3-2
TGTGCCAGCAGCCCCCCTGGACTTTCTAACACCGGGGAGCTGTTTTTT
CASSPPGLSNTGELFF
>NA|15|NA|TRBJ1-3|TRBV28
TGTGCCAGCAGTTTTCAGGGGATAGGTGGAAACACCATATATTTT
CASSFQGIGGNTIYF
>TRBD2|17|NA|TRBJ2-7|TRBV13
TGTGCCAGCAGCCGACAAAAACTAGCGGGAGGGTCCTACGAGCAGTACTTC
CASSRQKLAGGSYEQYF
>NA|15|NA|TRBJ1-3|TRBV7-9
TGTGCCAGCAGCCAAACAGGGAGTTCTGGAAACACCATATATTTT
CASSQTGSSGNTIYF
>NA|16|few|TRBJ1-1|TRBV5-1
TGCGCCAGCAGCTTGACAGCGGGACGGATGAACACTGAAGCTTTCTTT
CASSLTAGRMNTEAFF
>TRBD1|17|many|TRBJ1-5|TRBV28
TGTGCCAGCAGTTTATTTTCCGGGACAGGGAGGAATCAGCCCCAGCATTTT
CASSLFSGTGRNQPQHF
>NA|16|NA|TRBJ2-2|TRBV5-4
TGTGCCAGCAGCTCTACGGGACTTGCGAACACCGGGGAGCTGTTTTTT
CASSSTGLANTGELFF
>NA|13|once|TRBJ1-1|TRBV10-3
TGTGCCATCAGGGAGCTTATGAACACTGAAGCTTTCTTT
CAIRELMNTEAFF
>TRBD2|13|NA|TRBJ2-7|TRBV30
TGTGCCTGGAGTTTAGGGAGGGACTACGAGCAGTACTTC
CAWSLGRDYEQYF
>TRBD1|15|NA|TRBJ1-1|TRBV6-5
TGTGCCAGCAGCCCAAGGGACAGGGGTAACACTGAAGCTTTCTTT
CASSPRDRGNTEAFF
>TRBD1|13|NA|TRBJ1-1|TRBV11-3
TGTGCCAGCAGCTTCCGAGGGGGCTCTGAAGCTTTCTTT
CASSFRGGSEAFF
>NA|14|NA|TRBJ2-5|TRBV5-1
TGCGCCAGCAGCTTGGCGGGGGACCAAGAGACCCAGTACTTC
CASSLAGDQETQYF